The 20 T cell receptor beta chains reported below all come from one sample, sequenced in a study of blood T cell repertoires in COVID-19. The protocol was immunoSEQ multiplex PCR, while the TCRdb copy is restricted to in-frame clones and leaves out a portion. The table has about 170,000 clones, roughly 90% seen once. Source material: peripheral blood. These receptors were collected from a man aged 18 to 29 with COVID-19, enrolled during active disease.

CDR3 DNA: TGTGCCATCAGTGAGTCCGGGGGGTTAACCAATACTCGTGACCGGAACACTGAAGCTTTCTTT. Amino acid sequence: CAISESGGLTNTRDRNTEAFF. The J gene is TRBJ1-1, the V gene TRBV10-3, with a possible D match to TRBD1 (5 bases). The ends were cut back, 0 bases at V and 1 base at J, with 27 bases in the middle. The CDR3 length is 21 residues. Germline V lookup: CDR1 ENHRY, CDR2 SYGVKD.

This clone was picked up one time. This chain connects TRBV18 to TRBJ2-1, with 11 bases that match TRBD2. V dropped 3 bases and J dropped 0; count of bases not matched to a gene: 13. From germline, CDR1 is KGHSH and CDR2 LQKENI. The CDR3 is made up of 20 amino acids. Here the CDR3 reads CASSPRQGLAEGSSYNEQFF. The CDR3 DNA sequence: TGTGCCAGCTCACCCCGTCAGGGACTAGCGGAGGGGAGCTCCTACAATGAGCAGTTCTTC.

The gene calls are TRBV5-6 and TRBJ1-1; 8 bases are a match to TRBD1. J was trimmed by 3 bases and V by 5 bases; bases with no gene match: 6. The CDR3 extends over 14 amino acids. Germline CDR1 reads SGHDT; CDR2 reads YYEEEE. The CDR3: CASRTDRGDTEAFF. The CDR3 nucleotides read TGTGCCAGCAGGACCGACAGGGGAGACACTGAAGCTTTCTTT.

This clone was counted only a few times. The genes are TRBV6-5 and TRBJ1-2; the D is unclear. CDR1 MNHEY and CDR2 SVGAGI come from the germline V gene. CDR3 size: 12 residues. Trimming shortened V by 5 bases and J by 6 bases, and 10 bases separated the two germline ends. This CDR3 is CASSQTKDGYTF. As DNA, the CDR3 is TGTGCCAGCAGTCAAACTAAGGATGGCTACACCTTC.

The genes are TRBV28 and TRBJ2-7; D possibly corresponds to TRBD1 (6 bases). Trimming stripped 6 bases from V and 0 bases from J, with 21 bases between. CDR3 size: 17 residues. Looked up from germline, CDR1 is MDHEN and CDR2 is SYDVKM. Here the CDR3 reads CASSLIGTSWSSYEQYF. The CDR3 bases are TGTGCCAGCAGCTTGATCGGGACATCTTGGAGCTCCTACGAGCAGTACTTC.

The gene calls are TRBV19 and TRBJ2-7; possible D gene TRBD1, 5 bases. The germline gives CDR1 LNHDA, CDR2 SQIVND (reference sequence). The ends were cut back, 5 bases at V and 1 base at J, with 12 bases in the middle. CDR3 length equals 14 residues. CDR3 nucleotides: TGTGCCAGTAGTCAAATTCAGGGTTCCTACGAGCAGTACTTC. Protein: CASSQIQGSYEQYF.

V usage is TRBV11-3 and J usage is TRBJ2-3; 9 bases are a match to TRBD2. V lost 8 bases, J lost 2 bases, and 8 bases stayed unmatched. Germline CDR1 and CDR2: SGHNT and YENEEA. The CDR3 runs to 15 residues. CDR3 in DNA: TGTGCCAGCGGCCGGGGCGGGAGGGCCACAGATACGCAGTATTTT. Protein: CASGRGGRATDTQYF.

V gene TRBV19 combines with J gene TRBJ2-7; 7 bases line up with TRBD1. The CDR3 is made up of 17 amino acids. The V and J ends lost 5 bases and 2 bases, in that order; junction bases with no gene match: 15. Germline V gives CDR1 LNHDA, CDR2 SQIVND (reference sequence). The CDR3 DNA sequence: TGTGCCAGTAGTCCTTGGACAGGCGGAAATTGGGCCTACGAGCAGTACTTC. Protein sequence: CASSPWTGGNWAYEQYF.

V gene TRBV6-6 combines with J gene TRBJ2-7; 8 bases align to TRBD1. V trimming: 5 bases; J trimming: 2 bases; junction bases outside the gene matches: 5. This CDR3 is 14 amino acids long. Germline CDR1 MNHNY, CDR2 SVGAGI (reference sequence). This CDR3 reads CASSTGDRTYEQYF. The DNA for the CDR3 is TGTGCCAGCAGTACCGGGGACAGGACCTACGAGCAGTACTTC.

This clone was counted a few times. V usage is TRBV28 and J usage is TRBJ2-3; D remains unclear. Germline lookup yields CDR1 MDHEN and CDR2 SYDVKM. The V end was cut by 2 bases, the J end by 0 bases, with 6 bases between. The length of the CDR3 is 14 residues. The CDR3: CASSLRRSTDTQYF. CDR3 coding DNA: TGTGCCAGCAGTTTACGGCGGAGCACAGATACGCAGTATTTT.

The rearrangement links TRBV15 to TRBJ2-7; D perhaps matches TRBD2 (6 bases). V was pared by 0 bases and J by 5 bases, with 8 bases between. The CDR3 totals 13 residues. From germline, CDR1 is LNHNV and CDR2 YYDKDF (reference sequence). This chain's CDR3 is CATSRDPGDEQYF. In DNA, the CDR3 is TGTGCCACCAGCAGAGACCCGGGAGACGAGCAGTACTTC.

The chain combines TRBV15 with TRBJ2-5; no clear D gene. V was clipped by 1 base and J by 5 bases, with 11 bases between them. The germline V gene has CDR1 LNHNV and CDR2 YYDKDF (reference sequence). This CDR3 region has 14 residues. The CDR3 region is CATSRVAPLETQYF. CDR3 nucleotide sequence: TGTGCCACCAGCAGAGTAGCCCCACTGGAGACCCAGTACTTC.

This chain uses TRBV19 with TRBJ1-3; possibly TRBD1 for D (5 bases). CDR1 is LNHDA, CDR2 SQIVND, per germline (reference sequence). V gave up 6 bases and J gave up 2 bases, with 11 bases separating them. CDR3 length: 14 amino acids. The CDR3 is CASRRGGPGNTIYF. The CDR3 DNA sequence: TGTGCCAGTAGACGGGGGGGTCCTGGAAACACCATATATTTT.

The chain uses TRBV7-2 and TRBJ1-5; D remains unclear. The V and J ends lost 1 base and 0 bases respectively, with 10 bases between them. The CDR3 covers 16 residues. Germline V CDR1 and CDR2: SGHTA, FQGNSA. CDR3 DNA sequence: TGTGCCAGCAGCTTAGGTCCAGGTCTTAGCAATCAGCCCCAGCATTTT. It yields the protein CASSLGPGLSNQPQHF.

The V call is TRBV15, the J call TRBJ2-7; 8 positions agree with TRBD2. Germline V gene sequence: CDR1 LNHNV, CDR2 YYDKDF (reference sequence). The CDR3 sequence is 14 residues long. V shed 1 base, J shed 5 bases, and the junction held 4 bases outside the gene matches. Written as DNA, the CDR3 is TGTGCCACCAGCAGAGCCGGGACTAGTGACGAGCAGTACTTC. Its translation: CATSRAGTSDEQYF.

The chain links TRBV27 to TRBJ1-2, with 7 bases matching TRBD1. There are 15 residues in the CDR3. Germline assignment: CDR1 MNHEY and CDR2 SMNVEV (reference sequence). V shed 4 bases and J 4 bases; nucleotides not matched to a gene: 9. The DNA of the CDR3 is TGTGCCAGCAGTTCTTCCCGACAGGGTCTCTATGGCTACACCTTC. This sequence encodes CASSSSRQGLYGYTF.

The chain's CDR3 is CASVSTSGRSYEQYF. Here the CDR3 DNA reads TGTGCCAGCGTTAGTACTAGCGGAAGGTCCTACGAGCAGTACTTC. J is TRBJ2-7 and V is TRBV6-5, with 8 bases fitting TRBD2. The length of the CDR3 is 15 residues. Germline values: CDR1 MNHEY, CDR2 SVGAGI. The ends lost 8 bases at V and 1 base at J; junction bases unmatched: 10.

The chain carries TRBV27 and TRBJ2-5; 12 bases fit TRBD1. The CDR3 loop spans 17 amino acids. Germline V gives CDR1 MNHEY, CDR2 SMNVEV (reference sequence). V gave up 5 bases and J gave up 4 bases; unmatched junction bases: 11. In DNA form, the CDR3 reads TGTGCCAGCAGTCCCCGGCCGGGACAGGGGGCCAGAGAGACCCAGTACTTC. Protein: CASSPRPGQGARETQYF.

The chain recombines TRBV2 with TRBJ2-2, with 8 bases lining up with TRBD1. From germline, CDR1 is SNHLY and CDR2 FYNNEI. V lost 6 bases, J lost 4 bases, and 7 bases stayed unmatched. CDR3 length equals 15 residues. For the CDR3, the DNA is TGTGCCAGCAGGGGGCAGGGGGCGGGCACCGGGGAGCTGTTTTTT. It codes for CASRGQGAGTGELFF.

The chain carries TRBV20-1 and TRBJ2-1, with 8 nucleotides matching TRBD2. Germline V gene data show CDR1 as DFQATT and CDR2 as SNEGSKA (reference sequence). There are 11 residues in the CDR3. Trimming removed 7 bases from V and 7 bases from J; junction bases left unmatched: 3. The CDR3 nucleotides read TGCAGTGAAGGCGGGGGGAATGAGCAGTTCTTC. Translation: CSEGGGNEQFF.